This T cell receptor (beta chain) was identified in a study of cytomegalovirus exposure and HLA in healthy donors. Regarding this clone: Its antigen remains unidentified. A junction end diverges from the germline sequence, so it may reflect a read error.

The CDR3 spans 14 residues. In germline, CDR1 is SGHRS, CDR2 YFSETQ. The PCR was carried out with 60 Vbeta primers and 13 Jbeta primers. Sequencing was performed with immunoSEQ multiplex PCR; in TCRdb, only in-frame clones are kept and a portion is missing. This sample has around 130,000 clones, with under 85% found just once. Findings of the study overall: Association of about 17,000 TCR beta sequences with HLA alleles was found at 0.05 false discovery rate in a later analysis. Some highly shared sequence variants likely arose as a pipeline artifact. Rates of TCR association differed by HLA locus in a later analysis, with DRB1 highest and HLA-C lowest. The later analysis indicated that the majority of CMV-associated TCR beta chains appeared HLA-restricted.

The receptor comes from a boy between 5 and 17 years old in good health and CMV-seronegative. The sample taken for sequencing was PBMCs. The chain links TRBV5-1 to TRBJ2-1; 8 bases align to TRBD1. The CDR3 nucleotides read TGCGCCACCAGCTCAGGGACAGGATACAATGAGCAGTTCTTC. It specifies CATSSGTGYNEQFF.